This T cell receptor (beta chain) was recovered during a study of cytomegalovirus exposure and HLA in healthy donors. 13 Jbeta primers and 60 Vbeta primers were used for the PCR. As originally analysed: In a later analysis, around 87 million unique TCR beta chains included roughly 11 million shared by two or more donors. The data were produced by immunoSEQ multiplex PCR, yet TCRdb's version contains in-frame clones alone and is incomplete. The DNA gave D and trimming, while V, J and clone size come from that table. This sample yields fewer than 150,000 clones, of which around 76% are seen a single time; about 3.8% belongs to the top ten. V lost 6 bases and J lost 2, with 9 bases in between. Germline assignment: CDR1 LGHNT and CDR2 FRNRAP. The CDR3 extends over 13 amino acids. This clone was seen once. Antigen: not known. Study-level results: It was 164 TCR beta chains that were listed as cytomegalovirus-associated.

The receptor's source is a man aged 18 to 35 in good health and CMV-seronegative. Source material: PBMCs. This chain uses TRBV12-5 with TRBJ2-3, with D perhaps matching TRBD2 (5 bases). CDR3 protein: CASGSSFTDTQYF. Here the CDR3 DNA reads TGTGCTAGTGGGTCTAGCTTCACAGATACGCAGTATTTT.